The 9 T cell receptor beta chains below all came from one sample that was sequenced in a study of cytomegalovirus exposure and HLA in healthy donors. Repertoires were generated with immunoSEQ multiplex PCR, while TCRdb's copy carries only in-frame clones and drops some. The sample holds 150,000 to 200,000 clones; 80% to 85% are singletons and the top ten take approximately 10%. Sequenced input: PBMCs. The receptor set was obtained from a man aged 25-40 years in good health and CMV-seropositive.

The genes are TRBV5-1 and TRBJ2-1, with D possibly matching TRBD1 (5 bases). This CDR3 is 15 amino acids long. Germline V gives CDR1 SGHRS, CDR2 YFSETQ. Trimming took 6 bases from V and 8 from J, leaving 21 bases between them. The CDR3 spells CASNRRSLVSDEQFF. Written as DNA, the CDR3 is TGCGCCAGCAACAGGAGAAGCCTGGTCTCCGATGAGCAGTTCTTC.

This clone was recorded once. This rearrangement joins TRBV5-1 to TRBJ1-3, with D unclear. Trimming took 0 bases from V and 0 from J, leaving 19 bases between them. The CDR3 length is 19 residues. CDR1 is SGHRS and CDR2 is YFSETQ in the germline V gene. The CDR3 DNA follows: TGCGCCAGCAGCTTGGCCATCGTCGGAGGTTTAGGCTCTGGAAACACCATATATTTT. Translation: CASSLAIVGGLGSGNTIYF. Full variable domain (remainder filled in from reference TRBV5-1 and TRBJ1-3): KAGVTQTPRYLIKTRGQQVTLSCSPISGHRSVSWYQQTPGQGLQFLFEYFSETQRNKGNFPGRFSGRQFSNSRSEMNVSTLELGDSALYLCASSLAIVGGLGSGNTIYFGEGSWLTVV.

This clone was observed a few times. The chain links TRBV19 to TRBJ2-4; tentatively, D is TRBD2 (6 bases). The germline CDR1 and CDR2 sequences are LNHDA and SQIVND (reference sequence). Trimming took off 6 bases at V and 7 bases at J, with 13 bases between the two ends. This CDR3 has 13 amino acids. CDR3 bases: TGTGCCAGTAGGGTCAGTGGAGGGAACATTCAGTACTTC. Translated, it gives CASRVSGGNIQYF. Full variable domain (outside the CDR3, taken from reference TRBV19 and TRBJ2-4): DGGITQSPKYLFRKEGQNVTLSCEQNLNHDAMYWYRQDPGQGLRLIYYSQIVNDFQKGDIAEGYSVSREKKESFPLTVTSAQKNPTAFYLCASRVSGGNIQYFGAGTRLSVL.

The gene calls are TRBV28 and TRBJ2-1; D possibly corresponds to TRBD2 (6 bases). The CDR3 is 15 residues long. Germline loops: CDR1 MDHEN, CDR2 SYDVKM. Trimming shortened V by 7 bases and J by 10 bases, and 23 bases separated the two germline ends. CDR3 nucleotide sequence: TGTGCCAGCAACGGTGTAGCGGACGACAAGCGGGAGCAGTTCTTC. It is translated as CASNGVADDKREQFF.

The chain's CDR3 is CASSLIDYGYTF. The CDR3, as DNA: TGTGCCAGCAGTTTAATCGACTATGGCTACACCTTC. This chain uses TRBV28 with TRBJ1-2; no clear D gene. CDR3 size: 12 residues. The V and J ends lost 2 bases and 3 bases respectively, with 4 bases between them. Germline-derived CDR1 and CDR2 are MDHEN and SYDVKM.

The V call is TRBV7-8, the J call TRBJ1-5; D perhaps matches TRBD1 (5 bases). The CDR3 totals 16 residues. Germline lookup yields CDR1 SGHVS and CDR2 FQNEAQ. Trimming took off 5 bases at V and 6 bases at J, with 20 bases between the two ends. The DNA for the CDR3 is TGTGCCAGCAGCCGGACGGGGGGATCATCCACTCAGCCCCAGCATTTT. Its translation: CASSRTGGSSTQPQHF.

This chain connects TRBV9 to TRBJ1-2, with 9 bases fitting TRBD1. Germline V gene lookup returns CDR1 SGDLS and CDR2 YYNGEE. V lost 4 bases and J lost 2; bases outside the gene matches: 12. CDR3 length: 17 amino acids. CDR3 sequence reads: CASSIQGDRDLNYGYTF. The CDR3, as DNA: TGTGCCAGCAGCATACAAGGGGACAGGGATTTAAACTATGGCTACACCTTC.

The chain joins TRBV9 to TRBJ2-5; TRBD2 might be the D (6 bases). In germline, CDR1 is SGDLS, CDR2 YYNGEE. The CDR3 loop spans 15 amino acids. The germline V and J ends were trimmed by 3 bases and 2 bases, with 14 bases remaining between them. The CDR3 loop is CASSGPGLAQETQYF. CDR3 sequence (DNA): TGTGCCAGCAGCGGGCCGGGACTGGCGCAAGAGACCCAGTACTTC. The entire variable domain, with the rest obtained from reference TRBV9 and TRBJ2-5, is as follows: DSGVTQTPKHLITATGQRVTLRCSPRSGDLSVYWYQQSLDQGLQFLIQYYNGEERAKGNILERFSAQQFPDLHSELNLSSLELGDSALYFCASSGPGLAQETQYFGPGTRLLVL.

The J gene is TRBJ2-7, the V gene TRBV11-2; D might be TRBD1 (8 bases). CDR3 size: 16 residues. The germline gives CDR1 SGHAT, CDR2 FQNNGV. The V gene lost 5 bases and the J gene lost 1 base, with 18 bases spanning the gap. CDR3 protein: CASSLNRGGFSYEQYF. CDR3 coding DNA: TGTGCCAGCAGCCTAAACAGGGGGGGTTTTTCCTACGAGCAGTACTTC.